This T cell receptor beta chain was sequenced in a study of shared clonotypes between healthy human individuals. Cells designated naive CD8 were CD45RO-negative and were positively selected for CCR7, with terminally differentiated effector memory CD45RA+ cells excluded. Per the authors' pipeline: There were no quality scores in the junction-only immunoSEQ sequences, so filtering differed. The table came from immunoSEQ multiplex PCR; TCRdb's copy has only in-frame clones and leaves some out. For V, J and clone size, that table is used; D and trimming come from the DNA. The sample has 2 million to 2.5 million clones, approximately 94% seen once. This TCR came from a man aged 18 to 29 in good health. Some clones in this sample may be carry-over from other donors' samples. The sequenced sample consisted of naive CD8+ T cells from PBMCs.

CDR3 loop: CASSLGDMTDTQYF. The DNA of the CDR3 is TGCGCCAGCAGCTTGGGTGACATGACAGATACGCAGTATTTT. The chain employs TRBV5-1 and TRBJ2-3; D remains unclear. CDR1 SGHRS and CDR2 YFSETQ come from the germline V gene. The V and J ends lost 0 bases and 3 bases respectively, with 8 bases between them. The CDR3 consists of 14 residues.